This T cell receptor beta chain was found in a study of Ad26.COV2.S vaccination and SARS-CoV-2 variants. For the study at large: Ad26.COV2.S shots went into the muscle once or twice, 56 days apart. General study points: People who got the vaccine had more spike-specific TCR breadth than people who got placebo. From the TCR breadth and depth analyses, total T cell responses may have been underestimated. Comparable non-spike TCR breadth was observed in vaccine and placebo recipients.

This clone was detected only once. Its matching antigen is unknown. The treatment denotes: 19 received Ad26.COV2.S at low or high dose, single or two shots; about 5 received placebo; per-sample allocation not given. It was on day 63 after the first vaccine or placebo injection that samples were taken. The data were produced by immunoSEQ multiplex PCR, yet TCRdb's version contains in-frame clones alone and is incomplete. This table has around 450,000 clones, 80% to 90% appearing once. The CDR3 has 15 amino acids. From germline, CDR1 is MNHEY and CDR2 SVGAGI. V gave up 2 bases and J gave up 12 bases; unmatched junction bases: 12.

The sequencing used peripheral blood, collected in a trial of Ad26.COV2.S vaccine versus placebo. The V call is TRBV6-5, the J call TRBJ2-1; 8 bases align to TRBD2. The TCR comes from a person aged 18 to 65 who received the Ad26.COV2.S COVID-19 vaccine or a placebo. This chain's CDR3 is CASSYRWASGSVQFF. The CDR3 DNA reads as TGTGCCAGCAGTTACAGATGGGCTAGCGGGTCCGTGCAGTTCTTC.